The following is a T cell receptor beta chain sequence with its context. Trimming removed 4 bases from V and 2 bases from J; junction bases left unmatched: 14. This CDR3 is built from 19 residues. Germline loops: CDR1 LGHNT, CDR2 FRNRAP. Sequencing was performed with immunoSEQ multiplex PCR; in TCRdb, only in-frame clones are kept and a portion is missing. In the table there are approximately 54,000 clones, approximately 89% of which are singletons. This sample was taken from a study of cytomegalovirus exposure and HLA in healthy donors. The chain has TRBV12-5 and TRBJ1-1; 12 bases are shared with TRBD1. The clonotype originates from a woman under 30 in good health and CMV-seropositive. Sequencing input: PBMCs. This CDR3 reads CASGSISGTGGLINTEAFF. The CDR3 nucleotides are TGTGCTAGTGGTTCGATTTCCGGGACAGGGGGCCTCATTAACACTGAAGCTTTCTTT.